These 12 T cell receptor beta chains were all obtained from the same sample, sequenced in a study of cytomegalovirus exposure and HLA in healthy donors. PCR was performed using 60 Vbeta and 13 Jbeta primers. Libraries were prepared by immunoSEQ multiplex PCR; TCRdb keeps only in-frame clonotypes and omits some of them. The data show about 140,000 clones, approximately 65% seen once. The specimen sequenced was PBMCs. These receptors were taken from a woman in her sixties in good health and CMV-seronegative.

This rearrangement joins TRBV27 to TRBJ2-1, with 11 bases fitting TRBD2. V shed 0 bases and J 5 bases; nucleotides not matched to a gene: 6. The CDR3 totals 17 residues. Germline values: CDR1 MNHEY, CDR2 SMNVEV (reference sequence). The chain's CDR3 is CASSLSVAGGAHNEQFF. The CDR3 DNA reads as TGTGCCAGCAGTTTATCCGTAGCGGGGGGGGCACACAATGAGCAGTTCTTC.

This clone was seen a handful of times. V usage is TRBV7-2 and J usage is TRBJ1-3, with 7 bases aligning to TRBD1. Germline assignment: CDR1 SGHTA and CDR2 FQGNSA. J gave up 0 bases and V 5 bases, and 4 bases lay outside the gene matches. CDR3 size: 15 residues. In nucleotides, the CDR3 is TGTGCCAGCAGCCCAACAGGGGCCTCTGGAAACACCATATATTTT. Protein: CASSPTGASGNTIYF.

The chain uses TRBV7-2 and TRBJ2-1; D gene ambiguous. V lost 5 bases to trimming and J lost 2 bases, with 13 bases between them. This CDR3 region has 15 residues. Germline assignment: CDR1 SGHTA and CDR2 FQGNSA. CDR3 sequence reads: CASSGRMGAYNEQFF. The CDR3 coding sequence is TGTGCCAGCAGCGGCCGGATGGGCGCCTACAATGAGCAGTTCTTC.

This clone was picked up a small number of times. The chain uses TRBV7-9 and TRBJ2-7; TRBD2 aligns across 13 bases. CDR3 size: 16 residues. Unmatched junction bases numbered 4, after V lost 5 bases and J lost 0 bases. Germline CDR1 is SEHNR and CDR2 is FQNEAQ (reference sequence). The CDR3 coding sequence is TGTGCCAGCAGCCCACGACTAGCGGGAGGCTCCTACGAGCAGTACTTC. It translates to CASSPRLAGGSYEQYF.

This clone was counted only a few times. The chain carries TRBV11-2 and TRBJ1-5, with D maybe TRBD1 (6 bases). Germline V gene data show CDR1 as SGHAT and CDR2 as FQNNGV. CDR3 length: 13 residues. The V end was cut by 5 bases, the J end by 3 bases, with 8 bases between. This chain's CDR3 is CASSQGSNQPQHF. In DNA, the CDR3 is TGTGCCAGCAGCCAGGGGTCCAATCAGCCCCAGCATTTT.

The chain is built from TRBV10-3 and TRBJ2-7; D unclear. V lost 6 bases and J 6 bases, leaving 18 bases between the germline ends. From germline, CDR1 is ENHRY and CDR2 SYGVKD. This CDR3 has 14 residues. CDR3 residues: CAIRVGLSIGEQYF. CDR3 in DNA: TGTGCCATCAGAGTCGGGTTGTCCATAGGCGAGCAGTACTTC.

The J gene is TRBJ2-1, the V gene TRBV5-1, with D perhaps matching TRBD2 (5 bases). Germline CDR1 and CDR2: SGHRS and YFSETQ. The V gene lost 3 bases and the J gene lost 1 base, with 8 bases spanning the gap. The CDR3 contains 14 residues. The CDR3 sequence: CASSSGISYNEQFF. As DNA, the CDR3 is TGCGCCAGCAGCTCCGGGATTTCCTACAATGAGCAGTTCTTC. The variable domain in full, with the rest retrieved from reference TRBV5-1 and TRBJ2-1, is KAGVTQTPRYLIKTRGQQVTLSCSPISGHRSVSWYQQTPGQGLQFLFEYFSETQRNKGNFPGRFSGRQFSNSRSEMNVSTLELGDSALYLCASSSGISYNEQFFGPGTRLTVL.

A few counts support this clone. The chain joins TRBV27 to TRBJ1-1; TRBD1 is a possible D gene (5 bases). CDR3 length: 12 amino acids. The V end lost 8 bases, the J end lost 2 bases, and 9 bases lay between the germline ends. Germline V lookup: CDR1 MNHEY, CDR2 SMNVEV (reference sequence). CDR3 region: CASPGQNTEAFF. The DNA for the CDR3 is TGTGCCAGCCCAGGACAAAACACTGAAGCTTTCTTT.

The chain combines TRBV7-9 with TRBJ2-7, with D possibly matching TRBD2 (6 bases). From germline, CDR1 is SEHNR and CDR2 FQNEAQ (reference sequence). V was cut by 5 bases and J by 6 bases, with 20 bases left in between. The CDR3 length is 15 residues. DNA of the CDR3: TGTGCCAGCAGCCCGCCGGCGGGAAAGGGGCTCGAGCAGTACTTC. Translating it yields CASSPPAGKGLEQYF. Using reference TRBV7-9 and TRBJ2-7 for the parts outside the CDR3, the full variable domain is DTGVSQNPRHKITKRGQNVTFRCDPISEHNRLYWYRQTLGQGPEFLTYFQNEAQLEKSRLLSDRFSAERPKGSFSTLEIQRTEQGDSAMYLCASSPPAGKGLEQYFGPGTRLTVT.

The V gene is TRBV4-1, the J gene TRBJ1-1; D remains unclear. Trimming left V 4 bases short and J 1 base short, with 13 bases between. This CDR3 is built from 15 residues. The germline V gene encodes CDR1 MGHRA and CDR2 YSYEKL. The DNA for the CDR3 is TGCGCCAGCAGCCCGGGGATCTCCTCGAACACTGAAGCTTTCTTT. Translating it yields CASSPGISSNTEAFF.

The chain links TRBV7-8 to TRBJ2-3; 7 bases are a match to TRBD2. The CDR3 spans 17 residues. V shed 5 bases and J 0 bases; nucleotides not matched to a gene: 11. The germline V gene encodes CDR1 SGHVS and CDR2 FQNEAQ. The CDR3 is CASSAIGLGGSTDTQYF. CDR3 nucleotides: TGTGCCAGCAGCGCAATCGGACTAGGAGGTAGCACAGATACGCAGTATTTT.

The chain uses TRBV19 and TRBJ2-7, with TRBD1 matching 7 bases. This CDR3 comprises 14 residues. The germline CDR1 and CDR2 sequences are LNHDA and SQIVND (reference sequence). Trimming at V came to 5 bases and at J to 0 bases, leaving 4 bases not matched to a gene. As DNA, the CDR3 is TGTGCCAGTAGTGGCTACAGGGGCTCCTACGAGCAGTACTTC. Translated: CASSGYRGSYEQYF.